The 18 T cell receptor beta chains below come from one sample, sequenced in a study of cytomegalovirus exposure and HLA in healthy donors. PCR employed 60 Vbeta and 13 Jbeta primers. The data were produced by immunoSEQ multiplex PCR, yet TCRdb's version contains in-frame clones alone and is incomplete. The sample shows approximately 130,000 clones, and 2% sits with its ten largest clones. Input material: PBMCs. These receptors were obtained from a woman aged 55-69 years in good health and CMV-seronegative.

With regard to this clone: This sample includes further DNA sequences coding for the same CDR3. The chain has TRBV5-1 and TRBJ2-5, with 8 bases matching TRBD1. V gave up 0 bases and J gave up 2 bases; unmatched junction bases: 0. CDR3 size: 14 residues. Germline CDR1 reads SGHRS; CDR2 reads YFSETQ. CDR3 protein: CASSLDRGQETQYF. CDR3 coding DNA: TGCGCCAGCAGCTTGGACAGGGGGCAAGAGACCCAGTACTTC.

This chain joins TRBV5-1 and TRBJ1-1; 8 positions agree with TRBD1. The CDR3 is 16 residues long. Germline V gene sequence: CDR1 SGHRS, CDR2 YFSETQ. The J segment lost 5 bases and the V segment lost 1 base, leaving 10 bases of the junction unmatched. Here the CDR3 reads CASSLTTGAPRTEAFF. Written as DNA, the CDR3 is TGCGCCAGCAGCTTGACGACAGGGGCCCCGAGGACTGAAGCTTTCTTT.

This sequence joins TRBV2 and TRBJ2-5, with 11 nucleotides matching TRBD2. Germline CDR1 SNHLY, CDR2 FYNNEI. This CDR3 comprises 14 residues. V shed 6 bases, J shed 5 bases, and the junction held 5 bases outside the gene matches. The CDR3 nucleotides read TGTGCCAGCAGGCTAGCGGGAGGCATGGAGACCCAGTACTTC. This gives the protein CASRLAGGMETQYF.

The chain carries TRBV21-1 and TRBJ1-6; TRBD1 was called by the table and not checked on the DNA. TRBV21-1 is termed a pseudogene. The CDR3 runs 16 residues. CDR3 DNA sequence: TGTGCCAGCAGCGGCCGGGGACAGTGGGGAGATTCACCCCTCCACTTT. The encoded protein is CASSGRGQWGDSPLHF.

The CDR3 DNA sequence: TGTGCCAGCTTTAAGGGACTCAATCAGCCCCAGCATTTT. Translating gives CASFKGLNQPQHF. The V and J genes are TRBV2 and TRBJ1-5, with a possible D match to TRBD1 (5 bases). Germline V gene lookup returns CDR1 SNHLY and CDR2 FYNNEI. CDR3 size: 13 residues. The V and J ends lost 8 bases and 3 bases respectively, with 11 bases between them.

The chain recombines TRBV27 with TRBJ1-5, with 9 nucleotides matching TRBD1. Germline CDR1 and CDR2: MNHEY and SMNVEV (reference sequence). The trim removed 7 bases at V and 7 bases at J, leaving 23 bases unmatched. The CDR3 loop spans 19 amino acids. CDR3 DNA sequence: TGTGCCAGCATGCAGTTCGGGCGGACAGGGGTCACGAGAGGGCAGCCCCAGCATTTT. It codes for CASMQFGRTGVTRGQPQHF.

The V gene is TRBV28, the J gene TRBJ2-5; no reliable D call. The CDR3 runs 16 residues. V lost 2 bases and J 2 bases, leaving 15 bases between the germline ends. Germline lookup yields CDR1 MDHEN and CDR2 SYDVKM. CDR3 protein: CASSLGQARTQETQYF. CDR3 bases: TGTGCCAGCAGTTTAGGGCAGGCACGAACTCAAGAGACCCAGTACTTC.

The rearrangement joins TRBV10-1 to TRBJ2-7; the D gene is possibly TRBD1 (6 bases). The CDR3 consists of 13 residues. The V gene lost 2 bases and the J gene lost 3 bases, with 8 bases spanning the gap. The V gene's germline CDR1 is WNHNN and CDR2 SYGVQD (reference sequence). The chain's CDR3 is CASSEPDSYEQYF. The DNA for the CDR3 is TGCGCCAGCAGTGAGCCGGACAGCTACGAGCAGTACTTC.

The chain employs TRBV19 and TRBJ2-3; tentatively, D is TRBD1 (6 bases). The CDR3 is made up of 15 amino acids. Trimming removed 6 bases at V and 2 bases at J, with 15 bases between. Germline lookup yields CDR1 LNHDA and CDR2 SQIVND (reference sequence). CDR3 DNA: TGTGCCAGTAGCCCGATGGGACACGACACAGATACGCAGTATTTT. Amino acid sequence: CASSPMGHDTDTQYF.

The CDR3 region has the DNA TGTGCCAGCAGCACCCGAGCGGGAGGGAACACCGGGGAGCTGTTTTTT. Translated: CASSTRAGGNTGELFF. This chain joins TRBV5-4 and TRBJ2-2, with 9 positions matching TRBD2. The junction had 5 bases not matched to a gene; V was cut back by 4 bases and J by 1 base. In germline, CDR1 is SGHNT, CDR2 YYREEE (reference sequence). CDR3 size: 16 residues.

DNA for the CDR3: TGTGCCAGCAGCTCCTCCGGGACTGACGCCAATGAGCAGTTCTTC. Its translation: CASSSSGTDANEQFF. This chain links TRBV6-5 with TRBJ2-1, with D perhaps matching TRBD2 (6 bases). This CDR3 comprises 15 residues. Germline-derived CDR1 and CDR2 are MNHEY and SVGAGI. Trimming took off 6 bases at V and 6 bases at J, with 18 bases between the two ends.

The chain is built from TRBV9 and TRBJ1-2; 7 bases are shared with TRBD1. The CDR3 consists of 14 residues. Germline V gene sequence: CDR1 SGDLS, CDR2 YYNGEE. Trimming cost V 3 bases and J 4 bases; bases outside gene matches: 6. The CDR3 bases are TGTGCCAGCAGCGAGTCGGGACAGTCCTATGGCTACACCTTC. It yields the protein CASSESGQSYGYTF. Full variable domain (outside the CDR3, taken from reference TRBV9 and TRBJ1-2): DSGVTQTPKHLITATGQRVTLRCSPRSGDLSVYWYQQSLDQGLQFLIQYYNGEERAKGNILERFSAQQFPDLHSELNLSSLELGDSALYFCASSESGQSYGYTFGSGTRLTVV.

This chain connects TRBV2 to TRBJ1-1; 8 bases are shared with TRBD1. Germline trimming cut 3 bases from V and 3 bases from J; bases unmatched to any gene: 9. Germline CDR1 reads SNHLY; CDR2 reads FYNNEI. The CDR3 consists of 16 residues. In DNA form, the CDR3 reads TGTGCCAGCAGTGAGGCCCTCAGGGGGCTGTACACTGAAGCTTTCTTT. It translates to CASSEALRGLYTEAFF.

The genes are TRBV18 and TRBJ2-2; a possible D gene is TRBD1 (5 bases). This CDR3 region has 13 residues. Germline lookup yields CDR1 KGHSH and CDR2 LQKENI. Deletions cut 8 bases from V and 4 bases from J, with 11 bases between. DNA of the CDR3: TGTGCCAGCCCCGACAGCTTCACCGGGGAGCTGTTTTTT. Its translation is CASPDSFTGELFF. Full variable domain (rest looked up from reference TRBV18 and TRBJ2-2): NAGVMQNPRHLVRRRGQEARLRCSPMKGHSHVYWYRQLPEEGLKFMVYLQKENIIDESGMPKERFSAEFPKEGPSILRIQQVVRGDSAAYFCASPDSFTGELFFGEGSRLTVL.

The genes are TRBV2 and TRBJ2-2; 7 bases align to TRBD2. CDR3 length: 15 amino acids. J gave up 5 bases and V 4 bases, and 7 bases lay outside the gene matches. Germline assignment: CDR1 SNHLY and CDR2 FYNNEI. CDR3 residues: CASSAGGIGTGELFF. DNA for the CDR3: TGTGCCAGCAGTGCCGGGGGGATCGGAACCGGGGAGCTGTTTTTT.

The V call is TRBV28, the J call TRBJ2-7; perhaps TRBD2 as D (6 bases). Between the trimmed V and J ends, which lost 5 bases and 4 bases, there was a span of 15 bases. The CDR3 consists of 14 residues. CDR1 and CDR2 from the germline V gene are MDHEN and SYDVKM. For the CDR3, the DNA is TGTGCCAGCAGTGAAGCGTCAGCGGGTTACGAGCAGTACTTC. Protein product: CASSEASAGYEQYF.

V usage is TRBV5-1 and J usage is TRBJ2-3, with D possibly matching TRBD2 (6 bases). CDR3 length: 14 residues. Germline V lookup: CDR1 SGHRS, CDR2 YFSETQ. The V end lost 0 bases, the J end lost 4 bases, and 9 bases lay between the germline ends. Here the CDR3 reads CASSLAPGADTQYF. CDR3 coding DNA: TGCGCCAGCAGCTTGGCCCCGGGGGCAGATACGCAGTATTTT. Full variable domain (missing parts from reference TRBV5-1 and TRBJ2-3): KAGVTQTPRYLIKTRGQQVTLSCSPISGHRSVSWYQQTPGQGLQFLFEYFSETQRNKGNFPGRFSGRQFSNSRSEMNVSTLELGDSALYLCASSLAPGADTQYFGPGTRLTVL.

The CDR3 loop is CASSSPLGKQPQHF. In DNA, the CDR3 is TGTGCCAGCAGTTCTCCCCTCGGGAAACAGCCCCAGCATTTT. The V gene is TRBV28, the J gene TRBJ1-5, with D unresolved. The CDR3 is 14 amino acids. Per germline, CDR1 MDHEN and CDR2 SYDVKM. V lost 4 bases, J lost 7 bases, and 14 bases lay in between.